The following is a T cell receptor (beta chain) sequence with its context. The data originate from a study of blood T cell repertoires in COVID-19. Study at large: The United States, Italy and Spain were the sources of the acute and convalescent COVID-19 samples.

Patients at the Seattle site were enrolled during active infection and followed longitudinally. Trimming stripped 4 bases from V and 4 bases from J, with 12 bases between. Germline V gene data show CDR1 as SGHRS and CDR2 as YFSETQ. The CDR3 is 14 residues long. Original handling: Using reference gene primer amplification, nucleated cell counts were estimated. The data were produced by immunoSEQ multiplex PCR, yet TCRdb's version contains in-frame clones alone and is incomplete. D and trimming come from the DNA, and the V and J calls and clone size come from that table. This sample carries hundreds of thousands of clones, approximately 88% of them seen once, and the ten largest clones take just under 6.5%.

The specimen was peripheral blood. The source is a woman aged 25 to 39 with COVID-19, enrolled during active disease. This chain connects TRBV5-1 to TRBJ2-1; weak D call: TRBD2 (5 bases). For the CDR3, the DNA is TGCGCCAGCAGCCACGGGATCGGATACAATGAGCAGTTCTTC. Amino acid sequence: CASSHGIGYNEQFF.